The 27 T cell receptor beta chains below were found in one sample sequenced in a study of graft-versus-host responses after intestinal transplantation. The method was immunoSEQ multiplex PCR; TCRdb's version includes in-frame clones alone and lacks a portion of them. The sample holds 130,000 to 150,000 clones; 80% to 95% are singletons and the top ten take 0.19%. Their cognate antigens are unknown. The sample here was unstimulated CD4+ T cells sorted from spleen or lymph node cells, taken before intestinal transplant. Receptors originate from a human donor who received an intestinal transplant.

J is TRBJ2-4 and V is TRBV5-1, with 11 bases lining up with TRBD2. The germline CDR1 and CDR2 sequences are SGHRS and YFSETQ. J lost 8 bases, V lost 3 bases, and 10 bases had no gene match. The CDR3 has 16 amino acids. DNA for the CDR3: TGCGCCAGCAGCTGGGTAGCGGGAGGGCCCTCACACATTCAGTACTTC. The encoded protein is CASSWVAGGPSHIQYF.

The chain recombines TRBV7-9 with TRBJ2-2, with 8 bases that match TRBD1. Germline V lookup: CDR1 SEHNR, CDR2 FQNEAQ (reference sequence). CDR3 length: 16 residues. V was clipped by 0 bases and J by 4 bases; unmatched bases: 4. In nucleotides, the CDR3 is TGTGCCAGCAGCTTAGCCGGACAGGGTATCACCGGGGAGCTGTTTTTT. Its translation: CASSLAGQGITGELFF.

J is TRBJ1-3 and V is TRBV6-6, with 11 positions matching TRBD1. The germline CDR1 and CDR2 sequences are MNHNY and SVGAGI (reference sequence). This CDR3 has 14 residues. The V gene end was trimmed by 5 bases and the J gene end by 6 bases; junction bases not matched to a gene: 3. CDR3 amino acids: CASSTGQGANTIYF. For the CDR3, the DNA is TGTGCCAGCAGTACTGGACAGGGGGCAAACACCATATATTTT.

The rearrangement uses TRBV19 and TRBJ1-5, with D possibly being TRBD1 (5 bases). The length of the CDR3 is 12 residues. V was trimmed by 6 bases and J by 7 bases, leaving 10 bases between them. Germline CDR1 and CDR2: LNHDA and SQIVND (reference sequence). CDR3 sequence: CASSYAGQPQHF. The CDR3 nucleotides read TGTGCCAGTAGCTATGCAGGGCAGCCCCAGCATTTT.

This clone was seen only once. The rearrangement joins TRBV7-2 to TRBJ2-5; D remains ambiguous. The DNA end is more similar to TRBJ2-7, so the J call may be wrong. Per the germline V gene, CDR1 is SGHTA and CDR2 is FQGNSA. The CDR3 consists of 12 residues. CDR3 protein: CASSPHSYEQYF. The CDR3 DNA reads as TGTGCCAGCAGCCCTCACTCCTACGAGCAGTACTTC.

The chain uses TRBV4-3 and TRBJ2-3; D perhaps matches TRBD1 (5 bases). The CDR3 contains 16 residues. Per germline, CDR1 LGHNA and CDR2 YSLEER. V gave up 0 bases and J gave up 4 bases, with 14 bases separating them. CDR3 DNA sequence: TGCGCCAGCAGCCAAGAAAACAGGCTAGGGGCAGATACGCAGTATTTT. As protein: CASSQENRLGADTQYF.

The V and J genes are TRBV6-1 and TRBJ2-5, with 9 bases fitting TRBD2. This CDR3 is built from 15 residues. V lost 5 bases and J lost 1; bases outside the gene matches: 5. Looked up from germline, CDR1 is MNHNS and CDR2 is SASEGT. Here the CDR3 reads CASSLFSGGQETQYF. The CDR3 region has the DNA TGTGCCAGCAGTTTATTTAGCGGGGGCCAAGAGACCCAGTACTTC.

The J gene is TRBJ1-5, the V gene TRBV18, with D possibly matching TRBD1 (5 bases). The V and J ends lost 3 bases and 1 base respectively, with 13 bases between them. The CDR3 covers 16 residues. Germline CDR1 and CDR2: KGHSH and LQKENI. CDR3 nucleotides: TGTGCCAGCTCACCGGAGGGACGTGGCAGCAATCAGCCCCAGCATTTT. Residues: CASSPEGRGSNQPQHF.

The chain combines TRBV2 with TRBJ1-2; D unresolved. CDR1 and CDR2 (germline): SNHLY, FYNNEI. The germline V and J ends were trimmed by 4 bases and 8 bases, with 14 bases remaining between them. The CDR3 has 13 residues. The CDR3 DNA reads TGTGCCAGCAGTGTTGCAGGTCCCGGGGGCTACACCTTC. Translating gives CASSVAGPGGYTF.

This chain uses TRBV25-1 with TRBJ2-1; TRBD2 might be the D (6 bases). The CDR3 consists of 14 residues. From germline, CDR1 is MGHDK and CDR2 SYGVNS. V was pared by 6 bases and J by 6 bases, with 15 bases between. CDR3 nucleotide sequence: TGTGCCAGCAGCGGCGGGGAACTCCGCAATGAGCAGTTCTTC. Translating it yields CASSGGELRNEQFF.

V usage is TRBV5-6 and J usage is TRBJ2-1, with D possibly matching TRBD1 (5 bases). V shed 2 bases and J shed 8 bases, with 14 bases lying between them. The germline gives CDR1 SGHDT, CDR2 YYEEEE. The CDR3 covers 14 residues. The CDR3 reads CASSFVQAFDEQFF. The CDR3 bases are TGTGCCAGCAGCTTTGTACAGGCCTTCGATGAGCAGTTCTTC.

The chain is built from TRBV6-5 and TRBJ1-1; possibly TRBD1 for D (5 bases). This CDR3 region has 15 residues. Germline CDR1 MNHEY, CDR2 SVGAGI. Trimming stripped 0 bases from V and 4 bases from J, with 12 bases between. The CDR3 here is CASSYSRQGGTEAFF. CDR3 nucleotide sequence: TGTGCCAGCAGTTACTCTCGGCAGGGTGGCACTGAAGCTTTCTTT.

This clone has only one observation. CDR3 sequence: CAITGGQGRGEQYF. The CDR3, as DNA: TGTGCCATCACAGGCGGACAGGGTCGAGGAGAGCAGTACTTC. The chain uses TRBV10-3 and TRBJ2-5; TRBD1 aligns across 8 bases. Trimming removed 7 bases from V and 11 bases from J; junction bases left unmatched: 15. The CDR3 loop spans 14 amino acids. The germline V gene has CDR1 ENHRY and CDR2 SYGVKD.

The genes are TRBV30 and TRBJ2-5, with TRBD2 matching over 10 bases. With 1 base clipped from V and 7 bases from J, the junction kept 6 bases outside the gene matches. Germline-derived CDR1 and CDR2 are GTSNPN and SVGIG (reference sequence). The CDR3 sequence is 14 residues long. CDR3 loop: CAWSAASGRGTQYF. The CDR3 region has the DNA TGTGCCTGGAGTGCGGCTAGCGGGAGAGGGACCCAGTACTTC.

This chain links TRBV19 with TRBJ2-3, with 7 bases identical to TRBD1. V gave up 5 bases and J gave up 4 bases; unmatched junction bases: 6. The length of the CDR3 is 14 residues. Germline V lookup: CDR1 LNHDA, CDR2 SQIVND (reference sequence). As DNA, the CDR3 is TGTGCCAGTAGTGACCACAGGGGCCCAGATACGCAGTATTTT. It codes for CASSDHRGPDTQYF.

The chain joins TRBV7-6 to TRBJ2-7; D is uncertain. The length of the CDR3 is 14 residues. Germline-derived CDR1 and CDR2 are SGHVS and FNYEAQ. Deletions cut 0 bases from V and 0 bases from J, with 6 bases between. The CDR3, as DNA: TGTGCCAGCAGCTTAGCCCCCTCCTCCTACGAGCAGTACTTC. It encodes CASSLAPSSYEQYF.

This sequence joins TRBV10-3 and TRBJ2-7; TRBD1 might be the D (6 bases). Germline V gene sequence: CDR1 ENHRY, CDR2 SYGVKD. V gave up 5 bases and J gave up 2 bases, with 13 bases separating them. CDR3 size: 14 residues. The CDR3, as DNA: TGTGCCATCAGTATGACAGGAGGTACCTACGAGCAGTACTTC. Its protein product is CAISMTGGTYEQYF.

The V and J genes are TRBV7-2 and TRBJ1-2; D call uncertain. The CDR3 is 14 amino acids. Germline V gives CDR1 SGHTA, CDR2 FQGNSA. V lost 5 bases and J lost 5, with 15 bases in between. The chain's CDR3 is CASSRPGPFYGYTF. In DNA form, the CDR3 reads TGTGCCAGCAGCCGCCCCGGACCGTTTTATGGCTACACCTTC.

With regard to this clone: The junction differs from germline at one of its ends, possibly a read error. This chain links TRBV7-2 with TRBJ1-5, with 7 nucleotides matching TRBD1. CDR1 is SGHTA and CDR2 is FQGNSA in the germline V gene. The length of the CDR3 is 15 residues. CDR3 residues: CASSLEGQTNRPQHF. DNA of the CDR3: TGTGCCAGCAGCTTAGAGGGACAGACTAATCGGCCCCAGCATTTT.

For the CDR3, the DNA is TGTGCCAGCAGATTCACGGGGAGCACAGATACGCAGTATTTT. This translates into CASRFTGSTDTQYF. The chain recombines TRBV6-6 with TRBJ2-3; TRBD2 is a possible D gene (5 bases). V gave up 6 bases and J gave up 0 bases, with 10 bases separating them. The CDR3 covers 14 residues. Germline values: CDR1 MNHNY, CDR2 SVGAGI (reference sequence).

The V gene is TRBV30, the J gene TRBJ2-5; D remains ambiguous. V was clipped by 0 bases and J by 7 bases, with 18 bases between them. Germline-derived CDR1 and CDR2 are GTSNPN and SVGIG (reference sequence). The CDR3 has 15 amino acids. CDR3 bases: TGTGCCTGGAGTGTACTTGGGGTCGGGTCGGGGACCCAGTACTTC. Translating it yields CAWSVLGVGSGTQYF.

The chain uses TRBV10-2 and TRBJ2-7; D is perhaps TRBD1 (5 bases). V was shortened by 3 bases and J by 0 bases, with 12 bases between the two germline ends. The CDR3 is 15 residues long. In germline, CDR1 is WSHSY, CDR2 SAAADI. The CDR3 DNA is TGCGCCAGCAGTGAAAAGACAGTGAGCTCCTACGAGCAGTACTTC. Its translation: CASSEKTVSSYEQYF.

The CDR3 nucleotides read TGTGCCAGCAGGCCGCTCTTCGGACCAAACACCGGGGAGCTGTTTTTT. Encoded protein: CASRPLFGPNTGELFF. The chain joins TRBV27 to TRBJ2-2; D ambiguous. Trimming pared 6 bases from V and 2 bases from J, leaving 16 bases between. The CDR3 sequence is 16 residues long. Germline V gene data show CDR1 as MNHEY and CDR2 as SMNVEV (reference sequence).

J is TRBJ1-1 and V is TRBV9; D remains ambiguous. The CDR3 has 15 residues. V lost 4 bases and J 4 bases, leaving 17 bases between the germline ends. Germline assignment: CDR1 SGDLS and CDR2 YYNGEE. The CDR3: CASSYEGAAATEAFF. Here the CDR3 DNA reads TGTGCCAGCAGCTACGAGGGTGCCGCGGCCACTGAAGCTTTCTTT.

The V gene is TRBV9, the J gene TRBJ2-4; no clear D gene. CDR1 and CDR2 from the germline V gene are SGDLS and YYNGEE. V gave up 1 base and J gave up 6 bases, with 11 bases separating them. The CDR3 consists of 14 residues. The CDR3 region is CASSVTLTGNIQYF. Here the CDR3 DNA reads TGTGCCAGCAGCGTAACTCTCACCGGAAACATTCAGTACTTC.

This chain connects TRBV30 to TRBJ2-5; TRBD2 matches 10 bases. The J call may be incorrect, as the DNA end agrees better with TRBJ2-7. CDR3 length equals 14 residues. Germline CDR1 is GTSNPN and CDR2 is SVGIG (reference sequence). The CDR3 reads CAWSIEREGHEQYF. The CDR3 bases are TGTGCCTGGAGTATCGAGCGGGAGGGCCACGAGCAGTACTTC.

The chain couples TRBV7-2 to TRBJ2-1; 9 bases are a match to TRBD2. There are 15 residues in the CDR3. V was clipped by 5 bases and J by 3 bases; unmatched bases: 5. The germline CDR1 and CDR2 sequences are SGHTA and FQGNSA. The chain's CDR3 is CASSPLRGGYNEQFF. The CDR3 DNA reads TGTGCCAGCAGCCCCCTGCGGGGGGGCTACAATGAGCAGTTCTTC.